Below are 2 T cell receptor beta chains sequenced from a single sample in a study of cytomegalovirus exposure and HLA in healthy donors. The PCR employed 60 Vbeta primers together with 13 Jbeta primers. Repertoires were generated with immunoSEQ multiplex PCR, while TCRdb's copy carries only in-frame clones and drops some. The repertoire table contains 50,000 or so clones. The sample consisted of PBMCs. These receptors were obtained from a woman in her 40s in good health and CMV-seronegative.

The CDR3 nucleotides are TGCGCCAGCAGCCTACGACCGGGGGAGACCCAGTACTTC. Residues: CASSLRPGETQYF. The V gene is TRBV5-1, the J gene TRBJ2-5; D may be TRBD2 (5 bases). CDR3 length: 13 amino acids. V shed 4 bases and J shed 5 bases, with 12 bases lying between them. The germline gives CDR1 SGHRS, CDR2 YFSETQ. Full variable domain (outside the CDR3, taken from reference TRBV5-1 and TRBJ2-5): KAGVTQTPRYLIKTRGQQVTLSCSPISGHRSVSWYQQTPGQGLQFLFEYFSETQRNKGNFPGRFSGRQFSNSRSEMNVSTLELGDSALYLCASSLRPGETQYFGPGTRLLVL.

V usage is TRBV19 and J usage is TRBJ1-6, with a possible D match to TRBD1 (6 bases). The CDR3 extends over 14 amino acids. CDR1 and CDR2 (germline): LNHDA, SQIVND (reference sequence). Deletions cut 4 bases from V and 11 bases from J, with 15 bases between. Here the CDR3 reads CASSTGGGLPPLHF. DNA of the CDR3: TGTGCCAGTAGTACCGGGGGGGGGCTGCCACCCCTCCACTTT. Variable domain in full (rest from reference TRBV19 and TRBJ1-6): DGGITQSPKYLFRKEGQNVTLSCEQNLNHDAMYWYRQDPGQGLRLIYYSQIVNDFQKGDIAEGYSVSREKKESFPLTVTSAQKNPTAFYLCASSTGGGLPPLHFGNGTRLTVT.